A selection of T cell receptor beta chains follows, all from one sample in a study of shared clonotypes between healthy human individuals. Profiled with immunoSEQ multiplex PCR; TCRdb holds only in-frame clones, not every one. The sample carries about 1.5 million clones, approximately 98% recorded once. Sequenced: naive CD4+ T cells sorted from blood. The receptors shown here come from a man under 40 in good health. The CDR3 runs from the conserved cysteine through the conserved F or W. The D gene is left open where the match is weak. Not every row has a clone size; where given, it reads once, few, many or a size class.

j_call,v_call,d_call,clone_size,cdr3_nt,cdr3_aa
TRBJ2-7,TRBV4-3,-,-,TGCGCCAGCAGCCAAGTATTCCAGCTGTTCGCCTACGAGCAGTACTTC,CASSQVFQLFAYEQYF
TRBJ2-3,TRBV19,-,-,TGTGCCAGTAGCCTAACCGGACGGACAGATACGCAGTATTTT,CASSLTGRTDTQYF
TRBJ1-5,TRBV28,-,-,TGTGCCAGCAGTTTAACTAGGGCAGTTTATAGCAATCAGCCCCAGCATTTT,CASSLTRAVYSNQPQHF
TRBJ1-1,TRBV19,-,-,TGTGCCAGTAGTATAGTGGGCAGTTACACTGAAGCTTTCTTT,CASSIVGSYTEAFF
TRBJ1-5,TRBV18,TRBD1,-,TGTGCCAGCTCACCAAAGGGGGCGGCAAGCAATCAGCCCCAGCATTTT,CASSPKGAASNQPQHF
TRBJ2-5,TRBV7-8,-,-,TGTGCCAGCAGCTTCCGGGGAATGGGAGAGACCCAGTACTTC,CASSFRGMGETQYF
TRBJ2-5,TRBV25-1,TRBD2,-,TGTGCCAGCAGTGAAGTTAGCGGGAGAACCGAGACCCAGTACTTC,CASSEVSGRTETQYF
TRBJ2-5,TRBV18,-,-,TGTGCCAGCTCACCGAGGCGAGACGGGGAGACCCAGTACTTC,CASSPRRDGETQYF
TRBJ2-1,TRBV9,-,-,TGTGCCAGCAGCGTAGCGCCCCACAATGAGCAGTTCTTC,CASSVAPHNEQFF
TRBJ2-7,TRBV19,TRBD2,-,TGTGCCAGTAGTACGTGGTCTAGCGGGAGGCGCGAGCAGTACTTC,CASSTWSSGRREQYF
TRBJ2-7,TRBV9,TRBD2,-,TGTGCCAGCAGCGTCGGACTAGCGGGAGGGCCTTACGAGCAGTACTTC,CASSVGLAGGPYEQYF
TRBJ2-7,TRBV15,TRBD1,-,TGTGCCACCAGCCTGACAGGGGACGAGCAGTACTTC,CATSLTGDEQYF
TRBJ2-5,TRBV18,-,-,TGTGCCAGCTCACCGGACGGGCGGGAGACCCAGTACTTC,CASSPDGRETQYF
TRBJ1-5,TRBV18,-,-,TGTGCCAGCTCACAGGACCCAGGGAATCAGCCCCAGCATTTT,CASSQDPGNQPQHF
TRBJ2-7,TRBV15,TRBD2,-,TGTGCCACCAGCAGAGATAGCGGGAGCCCCTACGAGCAGTACTTC,CATSRDSGSPYEQYF
TRBJ2-7,TRBV10-3,TRBD2,-,TGTGCCGCGACTAGCGGGATCTCGTTGAGCTCCTACGAGCAGTACTTC,CAATSGISLSSYEQYF
TRBJ1-4,TRBV9,-,-,TGTGCCAGCAGCGTTGGCAGGGAGACGAATGAAAAACTGTTTTTT,CASSVGRETNEKLFF
TRBJ2-7,TRBV19,-,-,TGTGCCAGTTCACGGACTGCGAGCTCCTACGAGCAGTACTTC,CASSRTASSYEQYF
TRBJ2-3,TRBV5-1,-,once,TGCGCCAGCAGCCTGAACCGAGGGGGCACAGATACGCAGTATTTT,CASSLNRGGTDTQYF
TRBJ1-5,TRBV5-8,-,-,TGTGCCCCCGATACCCGCCAGGCATACAATCAGCCCCAGCATTTT,CAPDTRQAYNQPQHF
TRBJ2-4,TRBV15,-,-,TGTGCCACCGGGGGAATGGGACGCCAGAAGTACTTC,CATGGMGRQKYF
TRBJ2-1,TRBV5-1,TRBD1,-,TGCGCCAGCAGCACACGGACAGGGGGGTCCTACAATGAGCAGTTCTTC,CASSTRTGGSYNEQFF
TRBJ1-1,TRBV5-6,-,once,TGTGCCAGCAGCTTGGGACGGAGAAACACTGAAGCTTTCTTT,CASSLGRRNTEAFF
TRBJ1-2,TRBV10-1,-,few,TGCGCCAGCAGTGAGGCAGCTAACTATGGCTACACCTTC,CASSEAANYGYTF
TRBJ1-1,TRBV11-1,TRBD1,-,TGTGCCAGCAGCTGGGGAAGGACAGGGGTGAACACTGAAGCTTTCTTT,CASSWGRTGVNTEAFF
TRBJ1-1,TRBV28,-,-,TGTGCCAGCAGTTTAAATCCTGAAGCTTTCTTT,CASSLNPEAFF
TRBJ2-2,TRBV4-1,-,-,TGCGCCAGCAGCCAACTTGAGGTCGGGGAGCTGTTTTTT,CASSQLEVGELFF
TRBJ2-3,TRBV5-1,TRBD2,-,TGCGCCAGCAGCTCCGGACTAGCGGGAGGGACCGTGACAGATACGCAGTATTTT,CASSSGLAGGTVTDTQYF
TRBJ1-5,TRBV19,-,-,TGTGCCAGTAGTATTGGCAGGGGCGGCAATCAGCCCCAGCATTTT,CASSIGRGGNQPQHF
TRBJ1-2,TRBV10-3,-,-,TGTGCCATCAGTGAGAGTCTACAGAGTACTATTGGCTACACCTTC,CAISESLQSTIGYTF
TRBJ2-2,TRBV7-2,TRBD1,-,TGTGCCAGCAGCTTATTGGGACAGGGGGCCGGGGAGCTGTTTTTT,CASSLLGQGAGELFF
TRBJ2-1,TRBV9,TRBD2,-,TGTGCCAGCTCCCGGGAGGACTACAATGAGCAGTTCTTC,CASSREDYNEQFF